Included here is one T cell receptor beta chain sequence, with context. Its antigen specificity is not known. The input lacks base qualities; no much larger clone sits a single base away. Library preparation employed the immunoSEQ multiplex PCR assay. For the multiplex PCR, a mixture combining 60 forward primers for TCR Vbeta segments and 13 reverse primers for TCR Jbeta segments was used. The CDR3 region of rearranged TCR beta genes was amplified from genomic DNA by a multiplex PCR assay. Amplified TCR beta libraries were sequenced as 87-base-pair reads on the Illumina HiSeq System. In the authors' own workflow: A later analysis tallied tens of millions of unique TCR beta chains across the 666 repertoires, and around 9.9 million of those chains were shared by two or more donors. Raw reads were error-corrected and collapsed into unique sequences by a nearest-neighbor algorithm in which closely related sequences were merged to remove PCR and sequencing errors. Alignment of CDR3 sequences to IMGT reference sequences was used to assign V, D and J gene segments. For a sequence to be retained, a match of at least six nucleotides to both a V gene segment and a J gene segment was required. Rearrangements were called productive when the CDR3 lacked stop codons and stayed in frame with V and J; all others were non-productive. Following IMGT convention, CDR3 was defined as the stretch from the second conserved V-encoded cysteine to the conserved J-encoded phenylalanine. In an earlier analysis of more than 550 of the donors, sequences lacking an unambiguous match to a single V gene segment were excluded. An earlier analysis of 500 to 700 of the donors classified V segments as functional when productive rearrangements were above 56.7% and as segregating when the standard deviation between donors was above 5%. To diagnose cytomegalovirus status from the catalog of TCR beta chain sequences, a statistical classification framework was built. In a later analysis, V and J genes were assigned by comparing TCR nucleotide sequences against IMGT/GENE-DB human TR gene sequences. A later analysis assigned CDR3 sequences and most-parsimonious VDJ recombination scenarios with the TCRdist pipeline. In a later analysis, every TCR beta chain was defined by the combination of its CDR3 amino acid sequence and its V-gene family, and reads without a unique V-gene family were dropped. To address suspected cross-contamination and a sequencing artifact, a later analysis removed some 620 highly shared, low-generation-probability nucleotide sequences. A later analysis calculated a clonal expansion index for each public chain from normalized within-repertoire ranks of inferred template counts. In a later analysis, generation probabilities were computed with a VDJ recombination model fitted to out-of-frame rearrangements, and the resulting probabilities were checked against IGoR. A later analysis scored TCR-TCR, TCR-HLA and TCR-CMV co-occurrence with hypergeometric tests, applying a repertoire-size bias correction to TCR pairs. False discovery rates were estimated in a later analysis by permuting HLA or CMV assignments 20 times. In a later analysis, co-occurring TCRs were grouped using DBSCAN, and TCRdist sequence similarity was added for clustering within HLA-allele-positive subsets. Repertoires with fewer than 30,000 or more than 120,000 public chains were left out of co-occurrence clustering, as were about 5 repertoires with anomalous nucleotide sharing. Drawn from immuneACCESS, this table holds only the in-frame rearrangements with V and J called that TCRdb kept. Clones are partly lost; checked studies trace under half to an unresolved V gene and leave the rest unexplained. The V and J calls and clone size come from that table; D and trimming were worked out from the DNA. For this sample there are over 110,000 clones; roughly 74% appear just once. Around 2.5% of the sample belongs to the ten largest clones.

This specimen comes from a study of cytomegalovirus exposure and HLA in healthy donors (dated by TCRdb to about 2017). With regard to the full study: In an earlier analysis of roughly 590 of the donors, around 290 Gb of sequence data and 117 million unique TCR beta sequences from 180 million or so T cells were reported. Roughly 300 gigabases of sequencing data and tens of millions of unique TCR sequences were included in an early release covering roughly 600 HLA-typed donors. Of the 300 to 500 genotyped donors, more than 75% were placed in the genetic ancestry cluster associated with self-reported Caucasian donors. The study was designed to test whether signatures of past pathogen exposure could be identified by cataloging public T cell receptors. The study profiled the T cell repertoires of hundreds of subjects by immunosequencing and related them to cytomegalovirus serostatus. Along with the approximately 650-subject first cohort, a separate validation cohort of over 90 different subjects was used. The study combined high-throughput TCR immunosequencing, statistical association of individual TCRs with disease status, and machine learning to predict cytomegalovirus infection status. To study patterns of TCR occurrence, a later analysis re-analyzed previously published TCR beta repertoires from 600 to 750 donors and added high-resolution HLA genotyping. In the later analysis, no new phenotypic data were used to find candidate immune exposures; instead, reliance was placed on TCR beta sequences and their occurrence across donors. An earlier analysis of several hundred of the donors used high-throughput TCR beta sequencing to judge whether each TCR beta V gene segment behaved as functional or pseudogenic. Donor age, sex, ethnicity and CMV serostatus were collected together with the repertoire data. Genome-wide SNP genotypes for about 65% of the 666 donors were used in a later genetic analysis, which treated that subset as a discovery cohort. Every discovery cohort repertoire had been produced on one sequencing platform. HLA typing covered class I and class II loci at four-digit resolution. The number of typed donors differed by locus: about 620-640 for A, B, C, DRB1 and DQB1; some 540 for DQA1; around 610 for DPA1; and some 470 for DPB1. Roughly five DR-DQ haplotypes were handled as single units for association and clustering, since linkage in the cohort was strong. Among roughly 400 genotyped donors of the cohort, an average of roughly 230,000 unique TCR beta nucleotide sequences was sequenced per donor, of which about 20% were non-productive. What the study reported, not specific to this receptor: A later analysis reported that several top co-occurrence clusters appeared linked to parvovirus B19, influenza, CMV and Epstein-Barr virus. According to the authors, the approach could potentially be generalized to other disease states and immunological phenotypes. The only immune exposure information available for the cohort was CMV serostatus. The classifier was reported to diagnose cytomegalovirus status with high specificity and sensitivity in both the original cohort and the validation cohort. In a later analysis, HLA-associated TCR beta chains were found to be more clonally expanded and to have lower generation probabilities than equally common non-associated chains. Roughly 15 rarely observed V segments, including chromosome 9 orphons, were excluded from the earlier analysis of about 500 of the donors because counts were too low. The sequencing pipeline was judged likely to have produced a cluster of highly shared sequence variants as a technical artifact. Linkage disequilibrium might explain the correlated functional status among segregating V segments, but an unknown experimental factor could not be excluded. According to a later analysis, most CMV-associated TCR beta chains appeared to be HLA-restricted, and the HLA associations seemed to be driven largely by CMV exposure. According to a later genetic analysis, donors in an Asian-associated ancestry cluster had fewer N-insertions in productive TCRs than the approximately 610-donor mean. Broadly in line with IMGT annotations, most TCR beta V segments showed up in productive rearrangements about 87% or about 30% of the time in an earlier analysis of 587 of the donors. A later genetic analysis associated a missense DCLRE1C variant with V-gene and J-gene trimming of TCR beta chains, and an independent cohort replicated the association. This cohort had only TCR beta chains sequenced, and the lack of alpha or paired-chain data limited which features could be detected. A further reported finding was that TCR beta sequences accurately predicted the HLA-A and HLA-B alleles for most subjects in the first cohort. The 87-base-pair reads could not distinguish some IMGT-functional V segments, including TRBV6-2 and TRBV6-3, so those segments were excluded. Because HLA typing was unavailable for some donors at each locus, only the typed subset was used in association tests. At a false discovery rate of 0.05, a later analysis linked some 17,000 TCR beta sequences to specific HLA alleles. When HLA alleles, especially DR and DQ, strongly co-occurred, attributing TCR associations to individual alleles was difficult. Three of the identified cytomegalovirus-associated TCR beta chains were confirmed in vitro to be specific for cytomegalovirus antigens. Most TCR sequences were seen in very few donors, while some public TCRs were found in many individuals. A later analysis found that TCR association rates varied across HLA loci, with DRB1 alleles showing the most associated TCRs and HLA-C alleles the fewest. Sequencing depth was assumed to be roughly uniform across donors in the presence/absence analyses, though that assumption may not hold. The study gave a list of under 200 TCR beta chains associated with cytomegalovirus.

The cohort was made up of about 610 healthy bone marrow donors. At the time of sampling, all cohort members were nominally healthy, though unrecorded immune exposures were likely present. The donor tested CMV seropositive and was one of the 289 seropositive cohort members. Every donor gave a peripheral blood sample, and the peripheral blood mononuclear cells from that sample were used for TCR beta sequencing. Genomic DNA extraction from the blood cell samples was performed with the Qiagen DNeasy Blood Extraction Kit. From its cysteine to its phenylalanine, the CDR3 spans 14 amino acids. Here the CDR3 DNA is all that survives: 42 bases in frame from base 1. CDR1 MNHNS and CDR2 SASEGT are derived from the germline V gene. At the junction V is shortened by 5 bases and J by 7 bases; bases outside the gene matches: 5.

The chain joins TRBV6-1 to TRBJ2-1; TRBD2 lines up with 10 middle nucleotides. Sequencing input: PBMCs. The receptor was isolated from a woman in her late teens or twenties in good health and CMV-seropositive. Here is the DNA: TGTGCCAGCAGTAGCGGGGGGGCAGGAAATGAGCAGTTCTTC. Its translation is CASSSGGAGNEQFF.